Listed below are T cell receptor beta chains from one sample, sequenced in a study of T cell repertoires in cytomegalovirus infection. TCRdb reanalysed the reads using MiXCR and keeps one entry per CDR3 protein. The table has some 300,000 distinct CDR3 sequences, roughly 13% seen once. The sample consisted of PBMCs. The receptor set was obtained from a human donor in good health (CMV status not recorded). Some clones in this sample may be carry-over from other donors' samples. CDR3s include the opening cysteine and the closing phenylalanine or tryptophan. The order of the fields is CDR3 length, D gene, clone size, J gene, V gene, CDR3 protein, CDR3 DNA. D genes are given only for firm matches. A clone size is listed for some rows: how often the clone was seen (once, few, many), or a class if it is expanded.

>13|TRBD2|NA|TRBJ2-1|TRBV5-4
CASSFSGTNEQFF
TGTGCCAGCAGCTTTAGCGGGACCAATGAGCAGTTCTTC
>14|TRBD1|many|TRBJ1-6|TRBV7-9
CASSPGQGISPLHF
TGTGCCAGCAGCCCTGGACAGGGGATTTCACCCCTCCACTTT
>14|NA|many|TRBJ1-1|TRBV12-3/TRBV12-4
CASSLGYREGEAFF
TGTGCCAGCAGTTTGGGCTATCGAGAAGGGGAAGCTTTCTTT
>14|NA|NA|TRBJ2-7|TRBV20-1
CSARGDVGLGEQYF
TGCAGTGCTAGAGGGGATGTGGGGTTAGGGGAGCAGTACTTC
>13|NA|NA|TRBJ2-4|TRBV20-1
CSASLTAKNIQYF
TGCAGTGCTAGTCTTACGGCCAAAAACATTCAGTACTTC
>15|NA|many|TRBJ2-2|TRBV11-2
CASSYTQRVAGELFF
TGTGCCAGCAGCTATACCCAAAGGGTGGCCGGGGAGCTGTTTTTT
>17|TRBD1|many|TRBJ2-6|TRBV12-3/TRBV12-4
CASSYGTGLSGANVLTF
TGTGCCAGCAGTTACGGGACAGGTCTCTCTGGGGCCAACGTCCTGACTTTC
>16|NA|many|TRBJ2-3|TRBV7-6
CASSFEASGGTDTQYF
TGTGCCAGCAGCTTCGAAGCCTCCGGGGGCACAGATACGCAGTATTTT
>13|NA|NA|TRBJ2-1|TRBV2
CASSVALVDEQFF
TGTGCCAGCAGTGTTGCACTAGTCGATGAGCAGTTCTTC
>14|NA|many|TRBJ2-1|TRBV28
CASGAESSYNEQFF
TGTGCCAGCGGAGCGGAGAGCTCCTACAATGAGCAGTTCTTC
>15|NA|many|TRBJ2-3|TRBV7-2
CASSLGGWGWGTQYF
TGTGCCAGCAGCTTAGGAGGGTGGGGCTGGGGTACGCAGTATTTT
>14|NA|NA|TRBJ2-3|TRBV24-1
CATSDSGVTDTQYF
TGTGCCACCAGTGATTCGGGGGTCACAGATACGCAGTATTTT
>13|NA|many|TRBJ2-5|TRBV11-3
CASSLDMEETQYF
TGTGCCAGCAGCCTGGATATGGAAGAGACCCAGTACTTC
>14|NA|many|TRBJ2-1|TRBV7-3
CASSSEGSYNEQFF
TGTGCCAGCAGCTCGGAAGGCTCCTACAATGAGCAGTTCTTC
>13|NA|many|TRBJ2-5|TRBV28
CASSPAGQETQYF
TGTGCCAGCAGCCCCGCGGGCCAGGAGACCCAGTACTTC
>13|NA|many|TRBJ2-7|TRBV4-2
CASRMSGSYEQYF
TGTGCCAGCAGAATGTCCGGTTCCTACGAGCAGTACTTC
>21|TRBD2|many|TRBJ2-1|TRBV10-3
CAISGGGPGLGAAEPYNEQFF
TGTGCCATCAGTGGGGGAGGACCGGGACTAGGAGCCGCCGAGCCCTACAATGAGCAGTTCTTC
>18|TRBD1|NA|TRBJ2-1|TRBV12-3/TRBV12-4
CASSLIVGGQGGNNEQFF
TGTGCCAGCAGTTTAATCGTAGGGGGACAGGGGGGAAACAATGAGCAGTTCTTC
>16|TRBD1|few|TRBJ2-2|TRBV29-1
CSAEYRQGPGTGELFF
TGCAGCGCAGAATATAGACAGGGCCCTGGTACCGGGGAGCTGTTTTTT
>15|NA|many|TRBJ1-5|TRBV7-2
CASSPQTDSNQPQHF
TGTGCCAGCAGCCCCCAGACAGATAGCAATCAGCCCCAGCATTTT
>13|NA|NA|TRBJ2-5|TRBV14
CASSQASRATQYF
TGTGCCAGCAGCCAAGCTTCGAGGGCTACCCAGTACTTC
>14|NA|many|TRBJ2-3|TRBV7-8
CASSPRASTDTQYF
TGTGCCAGCAGCCCCAGGGCAAGCACAGATACGCAGTATTTT
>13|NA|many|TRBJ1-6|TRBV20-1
CSARGRFDSPLHF
TGCAGTGCTAGAGGACGATTCGATTCACCCCTCCACTTT
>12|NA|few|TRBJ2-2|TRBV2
CASKRNTGELFF
TGTGCCAGCAAACGGAACACCGGGGAGCTGTTTTTT
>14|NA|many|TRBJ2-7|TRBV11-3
CASSADRDTYEQYF
TGTGCCAGCAGCGCGGACAGAGATACCTACGAGCAGTACTTC
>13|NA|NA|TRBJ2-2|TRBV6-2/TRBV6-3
CASSRGATGELFF
TGTGCCAGCAGTCGGGGGGCCACCGGGGAGCTGTTTTTT
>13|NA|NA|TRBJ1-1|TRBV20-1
CSARSPREGKAFF
TGCAGTGCTAGGTCTCCGAGGGAGGGAAAAGCTTTCTTT
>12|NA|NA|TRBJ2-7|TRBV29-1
CSVPKEGTEQYF
TGCAGCGTTCCCAAAGAAGGGACCGAGCAGTACTTC
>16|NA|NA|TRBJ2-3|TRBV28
CASSRVGTSLVNTQYF
TGTGCCAGCAGTCGGGTCGGGACTTCACTCGTTAATACGCAGTATTTT
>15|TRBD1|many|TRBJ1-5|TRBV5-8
CASSFGVQGDQPQHF
TGTGCCAGCAGCTTTGGGGTACAGGGGGATCAGCCCCAGCATTTT
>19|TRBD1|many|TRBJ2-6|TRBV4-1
CASSRPRDRGSSGANVLTF
TGCGCCAGCAGCCGACCCAGGGACAGGGGAAGCTCTGGGGCCAACGTCCTGACTTTC
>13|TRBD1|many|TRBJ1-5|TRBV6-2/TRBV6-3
CASIRGAGQPQHF
TGTGCCAGTATCAGGGGGGCTGGTCAGCCCCAGCATTTT
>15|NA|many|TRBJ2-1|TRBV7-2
CASAPNYRPYNEQFF
TGTGCCAGCGCTCCGAACTATCGCCCGTACAATGAGCAGTTCTTC
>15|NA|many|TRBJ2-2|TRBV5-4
CASSLAPMGTGELFF
TGTGCCAGCAGCTTGGCCCCCATGGGGACCGGGGAGCTGTTTTTT
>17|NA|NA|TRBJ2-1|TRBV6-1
CASSGPISTYSYNEQFF
TGTGCCAGCAGTGGACCAATCAGTACTTACTCCTACAATGAGCAGTTCTTC